One sample yielded the 4 T cell receptor beta chains listed below, sequenced in a study of CD8+CD57+ T cells in acquired aplastic anemia listed by TCRdb under 2018. These reads were obtained on an Illumina HiSeq 2000. Genomic DNA served as template for TCR beta VDJ combination and CDR3 sequence profiling. The public reads were quality trimmed at Q25 with fastp and then assembled into clones with MiXCR by TCRdb, keeping productive beta chains. All rows with the same CDR3 protein become a single entry with the most common DNA and genes. The sample has 150,000 to 200,000 distinct CDR3 sequences on record, just over 45% of them singletons. The leading ten clones occupy roughly 3% of the sample. Material: sorted CD4+, CD8+, or CD8+CD57+ T cells (not recorded which) from PBMCs. These receptors originate from a human donor in good health.

The table lists this clonotype with a count of one. As DNA, the CDR3 is TGCAGTGCTAGAGATGGGAGTAGCGGGATTTCAGATACGCAGTATTTT. Translating gives CSARDGSSGISDTQYF. This rearrangement joins TRBV20-1 to TRBJ2-3, with TRBD2 identical over 8 bases. CDR3 length: 16 amino acids. CDR1 and CDR2 from the germline V gene are DFQATT and SNEGSKA (reference sequence). V was pared by 0 bases and J by 4 bases, with 9 bases of the junction left unmatched.

This clonotype was observed at least ten times. This chain links TRBV7-9 with TRBJ2-5; TRBD2 matches at 9 bases. Germline-derived CDR1 and CDR2 are SEHNR and FQNEAQ (reference sequence). The V segment lost 4 bases and the J segment 3 bases; nucleotides outside the gene matches: 6. This CDR3 contains 15 residues. DNA for the CDR3: TGTGCCAGCAGCTCCACCGGGACTAGCAAAGAGACCCAGTACTTC. Its protein product is CASSSTGTSKETQYF. Filled out from reference TRBV7-9 and TRBJ2-5, the complete variable domain reads DTGVSQNPRHKITKRGQNVTFRCDPISEHNRLYWYRQTLGQGPEFLTYFQNEAQLEKSRLLSDRFSAERPKGSFSTLEIQRTEQGDSAMYLCASSSTGTSKETQYFGPGTRLLVL.

The chain combines TRBV19 with TRBJ2-5; D remains unclear. Trimming removed 1 base from V and 5 bases from J, with 11 bases in between. Germline CDR1 and CDR2: LNHDA and SQIVND (reference sequence). CDR3 length equals 14 residues. The CDR3 loop reads CASSIGLASETQYF. The CDR3 nucleotides are TGTGCCAGTAGTATAGGACTGGCGAGTGAGACCCAGTACTTC.

In this sample, this clonotype turned up a few times. This sequence joins TRBV3-1 and TRBJ1-4; 8 bases align to TRBD1. V shed 2 bases and J 6 bases; nucleotides not matched to a gene: 5. Germline CDR1 reads LGHDT; CDR2 reads YNNKEL (reference sequence). CDR3 length equals 15 residues. This CDR3 reads CASSQFATGDEKLFF. CDR3 DNA sequence: TGTGCCAGCAGCCAATTCGCGACAGGGGATGAAAAACTGTTTTTT.